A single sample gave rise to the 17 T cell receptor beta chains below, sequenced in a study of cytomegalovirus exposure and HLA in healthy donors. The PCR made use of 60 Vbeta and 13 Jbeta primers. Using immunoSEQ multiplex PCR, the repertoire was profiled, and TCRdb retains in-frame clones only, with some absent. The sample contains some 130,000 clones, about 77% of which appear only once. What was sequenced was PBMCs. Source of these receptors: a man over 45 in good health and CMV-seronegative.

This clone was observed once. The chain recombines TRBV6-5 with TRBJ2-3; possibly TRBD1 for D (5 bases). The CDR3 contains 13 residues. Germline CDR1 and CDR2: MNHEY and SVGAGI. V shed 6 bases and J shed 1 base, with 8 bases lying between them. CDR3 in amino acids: CASRGRGTDTQYF. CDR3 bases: TGTGCCAGCAGGGGGCGCGGCACAGATACGCAGTATTTT.

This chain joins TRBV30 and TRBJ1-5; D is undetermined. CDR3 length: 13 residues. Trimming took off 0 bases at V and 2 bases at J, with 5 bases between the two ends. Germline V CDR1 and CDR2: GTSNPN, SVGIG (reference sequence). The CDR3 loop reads CAWSVLGNQPQHF. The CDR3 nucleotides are TGTGCCTGGAGTGTACTTGGCAATCAGCCCCAGCATTTT.

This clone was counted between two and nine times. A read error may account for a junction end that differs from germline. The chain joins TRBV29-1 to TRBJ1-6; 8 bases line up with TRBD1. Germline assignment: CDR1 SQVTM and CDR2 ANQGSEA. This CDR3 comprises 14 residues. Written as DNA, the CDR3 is TGCAGCGTTCAAGAGACAGGGGCGGGTTCACCCCTCCACTTT. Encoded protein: CSVQETGAGSPLHF.

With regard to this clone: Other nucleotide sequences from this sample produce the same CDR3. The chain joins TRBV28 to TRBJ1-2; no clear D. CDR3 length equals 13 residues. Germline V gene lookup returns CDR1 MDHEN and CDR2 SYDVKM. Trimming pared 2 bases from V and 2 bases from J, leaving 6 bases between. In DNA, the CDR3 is TGTGCCAGCAGTTTAGGGCAGAACTATGGCTACACCTTC. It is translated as CASSLGQNYGYTF.

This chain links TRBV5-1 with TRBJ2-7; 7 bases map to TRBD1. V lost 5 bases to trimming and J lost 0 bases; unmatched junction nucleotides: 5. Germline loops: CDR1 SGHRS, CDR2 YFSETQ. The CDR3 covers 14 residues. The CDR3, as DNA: TGCGCCAGCAGTTCCGGACAGGTCTCCTACGAGCAGTACTTC. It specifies CASSSGQVSYEQYF.

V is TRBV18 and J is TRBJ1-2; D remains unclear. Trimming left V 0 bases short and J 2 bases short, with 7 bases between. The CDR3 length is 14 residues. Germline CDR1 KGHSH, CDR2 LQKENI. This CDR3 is CASSPPNGNYGYTF. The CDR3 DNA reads TGTGCCAGCTCACCACCCAACGGGAACTATGGCTACACCTTC. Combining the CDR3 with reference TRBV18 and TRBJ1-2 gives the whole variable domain NAGVMQNPRHLVRRRGQEARLRCSPMKGHSHVYWYRQLPEEGLKFMVYLQKENIIDESGMPKERFSAEFPKEGPSILRIQQVVRGDSAAYFCASSPPNGNYGYTFGSGTRLTVV.

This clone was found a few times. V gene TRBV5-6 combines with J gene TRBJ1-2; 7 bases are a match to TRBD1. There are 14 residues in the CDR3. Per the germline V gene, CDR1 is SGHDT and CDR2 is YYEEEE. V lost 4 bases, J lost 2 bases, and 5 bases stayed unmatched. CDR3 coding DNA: TGTGCCAGCAGCAGGGGACAGCGGAACTATGGCTACACCTTC. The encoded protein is CASSRGQRNYGYTF.

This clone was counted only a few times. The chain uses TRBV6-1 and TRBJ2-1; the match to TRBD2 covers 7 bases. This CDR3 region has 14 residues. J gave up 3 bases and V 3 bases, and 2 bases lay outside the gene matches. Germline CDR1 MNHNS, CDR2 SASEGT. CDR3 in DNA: TGTGCCAGCAGTGAGCGGGAGCTCTACAATGAGCAGTTCTTC. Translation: CASSERELYNEQFF.

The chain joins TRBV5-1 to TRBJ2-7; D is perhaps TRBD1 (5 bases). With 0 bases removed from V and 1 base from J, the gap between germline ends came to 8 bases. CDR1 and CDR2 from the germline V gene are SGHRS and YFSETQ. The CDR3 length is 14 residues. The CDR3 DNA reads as TGCGCCAGCAGCTTGGTGGCAGGGTCCTACGAGCAGTACTTC. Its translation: CASSLVAGSYEQYF.

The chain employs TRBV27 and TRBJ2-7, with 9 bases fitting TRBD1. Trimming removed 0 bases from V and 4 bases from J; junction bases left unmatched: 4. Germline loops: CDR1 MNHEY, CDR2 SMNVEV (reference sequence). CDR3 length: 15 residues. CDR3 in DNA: TGTGCCAGCAGTTTATCGACAGGGGGGGAATACGAGCAGTACTTC. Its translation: CASSLSTGGEYEQYF.

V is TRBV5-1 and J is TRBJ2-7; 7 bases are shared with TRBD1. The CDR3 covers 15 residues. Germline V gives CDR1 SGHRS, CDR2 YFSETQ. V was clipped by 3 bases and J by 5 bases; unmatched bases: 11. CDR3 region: CASSSRTTGSDEQYF. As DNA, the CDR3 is TGCGCCAGCAGCTCCAGAACGACAGGGAGCGACGAGCAGTACTTC.

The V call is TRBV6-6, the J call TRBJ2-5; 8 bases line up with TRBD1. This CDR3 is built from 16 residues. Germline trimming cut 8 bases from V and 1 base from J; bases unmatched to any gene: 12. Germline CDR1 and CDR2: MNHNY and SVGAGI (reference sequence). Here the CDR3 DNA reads TGTGCCAGCGGGTACAGCGCCGACAGGGGCCAAGAGACCCAGTACTTC. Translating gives CASGYSADRGQETQYF.

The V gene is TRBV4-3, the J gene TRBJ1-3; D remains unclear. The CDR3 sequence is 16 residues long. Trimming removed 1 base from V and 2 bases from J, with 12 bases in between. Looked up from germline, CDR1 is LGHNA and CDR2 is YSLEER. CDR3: CASSQVLRATGNTIYF. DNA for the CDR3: TGCGCCAGCAGCCAAGTGTTGAGGGCTACTGGAAACACCATATATTTT.

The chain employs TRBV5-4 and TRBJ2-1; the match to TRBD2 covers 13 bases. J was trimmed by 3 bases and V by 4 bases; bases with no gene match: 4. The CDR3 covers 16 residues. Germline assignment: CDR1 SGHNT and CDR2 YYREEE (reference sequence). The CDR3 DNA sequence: TGTGCCAGCAGCATCGGGACTAGCGGGGTCTACAATGAGCAGTTCTTC. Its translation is CASSIGTSGVYNEQFF.

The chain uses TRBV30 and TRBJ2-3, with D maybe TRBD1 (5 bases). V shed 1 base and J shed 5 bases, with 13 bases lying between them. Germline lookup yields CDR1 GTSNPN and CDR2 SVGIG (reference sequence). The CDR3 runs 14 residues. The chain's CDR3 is CAWSATDFGDTQYF. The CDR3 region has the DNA TGTGCCTGGAGTGCGACAGATTTCGGAGATACGCAGTATTTT.

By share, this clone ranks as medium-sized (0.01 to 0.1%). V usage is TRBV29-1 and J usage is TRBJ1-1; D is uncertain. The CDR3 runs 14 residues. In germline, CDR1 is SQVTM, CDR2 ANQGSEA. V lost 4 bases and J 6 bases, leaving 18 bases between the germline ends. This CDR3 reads CSVGLTSYAPEAFF. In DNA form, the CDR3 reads TGCAGCGTTGGACTTACCTCCTACGCCCCTGAAGCTTTCTTT.

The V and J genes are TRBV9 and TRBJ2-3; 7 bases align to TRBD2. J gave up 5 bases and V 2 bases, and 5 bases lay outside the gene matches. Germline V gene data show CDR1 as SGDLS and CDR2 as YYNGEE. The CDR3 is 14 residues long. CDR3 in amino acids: CASSVLSGGDTQYF. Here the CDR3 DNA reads TGTGCCAGCAGCGTTTTGTCGGGAGGAGATACGCAGTATTTT.